Sequencing of this T cell receptor (beta chain) was carried out in a study of T cells in Graves' hyperthyroidism and ophthalmopathy. The study's findings and limits: Appearing also in blood were most of the thyroid clonotypes expanded above 0.001.

Amplified TCR beta CDR3 regions derived from RNA transcripts. The HTBI set primed first-round TCR CDR3 RT-PCR. In TCRdb, the multiplex PCR reads were re-called with MiXCR into one record per CDR3 protein. Here the sample spans some 530,000 distinct CDR3 sequences, about 20% being singletons. This clonotype was seen more than once but under ten times. Its antigen is still unknown. The CDR3 contains 17 residues. The germline V and J ends were trimmed by 6 bases and 1 base, with 19 bases remaining between them. Germline V gives CDR1 MNHNS, CDR2 SASEGT. The sequencing sample was made of blood. This chain joins TRBV6-1 and TRBJ2-1, with D maybe TRBD2 (5 bases). This TCR was sampled from a woman aged 70-85 years with Graves' ophthalmopathy. In DNA form, the CDR3 reads TGTGCCAGCAGGCCCCCCACGGGGTCCGGGTCCTACAATGAGCAGTTCTTC. Protein: CASRPPTGSGSYNEQFF.